This TCR beta chain appears in the sequencing data of a study of blood T cell repertoires in COVID-19. The germline V gene encodes CDR1 DFQATT and CDR2 SNEGSKA (reference sequence). The CDR3 consists of 11 residues. The V end lost 2 bases, the J end lost 9 bases, and 9 bases lay between the germline ends. TCRdb keeps only in-frame clones here, not all; method: immunoSEQ multiplex PCR. The sample consists of tens of thousands of clones, about 82% of them appearing once. The receptor was derived from a man in his 70s with acute or convalescent COVID-19. J is TRBJ2-3 and V is TRBV20-1; D perhaps matches TRBD2 (6 bases). Sequenced material: peripheral blood. The CDR3 reads CSARREATQYF. The CDR3 nucleotides read TGCAGTGCTAGAAGGGAGGCGACGCAGTATTTT.